This T cell receptor (beta chain) was sequenced during a study of Graves' ophthalmopathy and Graves' hyperthyroidism. This clonotype was seen at least ten times. What it binds is unknown. Diagnosis was based on clinical symptoms, serum thyroxine, TRAb, thyroid ultrasound and orbital computed tomography. PBMCs were obtained from roughly 10 ml of fresh peripheral blood. The germline V gene encodes CDR1 LGHNA and CDR2 YSLEER. V shed 0 bases and J shed 2 bases, with 10 bases lying between them. The CDR3 length is 15 residues. Overall study results and limits: Classification of ophthalmopathy versus stable hyperthyroidism by a 13-signature model yielded around 88% sensitivity and roughly 81% specificity. Blood shared most expanded thyroid clonotypes above 0.001 frequency.

Researchers took RNA transcripts and amplified TCR beta CDR3 regions from them. HTBI primers were used in a first-round RT-PCR, which preceded a second-round multiplex PCR. One entry per CDR3 protein, called by TCRdb with MiXCR from the multiplex PCR reads. The table includes roughly 50,000 distinct CDR3 sequences, roughly 46% detected once. Sequencing used peripheral blood. This chain connects TRBV4-3 to TRBJ1-2; D gene uncertain. This TCR was sampled from an adult woman with Graves' ophthalmopathy. CDR3 sequence: CASSQDPTGNYGYTF. The CDR3 DNA reads as TGCGCCAGCAGCCAAGATCCCACGGGAAACTATGGCTACACCTTC.